Presented here are 9 T cell receptor beta chains from one specimen sequenced in a study of response to subunit inactivated influenza vaccine listed by TCRdb under 2018. Libraries were built with RT-PCR. Sequencing was performed on an Illumina HiSeq 2500. TCRdb trimmed the raw reads at Q25, called clones with MiXCR and kept productive beta chains. Rows with one shared CDR3 protein collapse into an entry with the most common genes and DNA. This sample has roughly 620,000 distinct CDR3 sequences in its table, and roughly 12% of those were observed once. Roughly 9.6% of the sample is held by the ten biggest clonotypes. The same specimen was also included in a second study, on T cells expressing NK-cell markers. The second paper further reports: TCR beta cDNA libraries were made by 5'RACE template switching that added a universal primer site and unique molecular identifiers.

Specimen: PBMCs from blood, collected on the day of vaccination. These receptors were obtained from a man aged 50 to 60 who received an inactivated influenza vaccine. Donor details come from another sample of the same person, matched by shared clones.

Comment on this clonotype: The junction and the germline gene differ at one end; a read error may be behind it. The rearrangement joins TRBV5-8 to TRBJ2-1; a possible D gene is TRBD1 (6 bases). Germline CDR1 SGHTS, CDR2 YDEGEE. The CDR3 extends over 14 amino acids. CDR3 nucleotides: TGTGTCAGCAGGAACAGGGAAGGCTACAATGAGCAGTTCTTC. Encoded protein: CVSRNREGYNEQFF.

This clonotype appeared a few times. V and J are TRBV6-1 and TRBJ2-1; D not certain. The V end lost 5 bases, the J end lost 3 bases, and 11 bases lay between the germline ends. The CDR3 is 14 amino acids. In germline, CDR1 is MNHNS, CDR2 SASEGT. The CDR3 coding sequence is TGTGCCAGCAGTCTAAGGGATTTCTACAATGAGCAGTTCTTC. Amino acids: CASSLRDFYNEQFF.

J is TRBJ2-2 and V is TRBV5-1; 7 positions match TRBD1. The germline gives CDR1 SGHRS, CDR2 YFSETQ. Trimming removed 1 base from V and 2 bases from J; junction bases left unmatched: 2. The CDR3 has 15 residues. CDR3: CASSLRGPNTGELFF. The CDR3 region has the DNA TGCGCCAGCAGCTTGAGGGGGCCTAACACCGGGGAGCTGTTTTTT.

The V call is TRBV20-1, the J call TRBJ2-7; 8 bases map to TRBD1. The trim removed 7 bases at V and 5 bases at J, leaving 10 bases unmatched. Per germline, CDR1 DFQATT and CDR2 SNEGSKA (reference sequence). CDR3 length: 13 amino acids. The DNA for the CDR3 is TGCAGTGTGCCGGACAGGGTAAGAAACGAGCAGTACTTC. Translating it yields CSVPDRVRNEQYF.

This chain uses TRBV20-1 with TRBJ1-5; 12 nucleotides line up with TRBD1. The CDR3 sequence is 17 residues long. Germline V CDR1 and CDR2: DFQATT, SNEGSKA (reference sequence). After removal of 6 bases from V and 2 bases from J, the junction contained 11 bases not matched to a gene. CDR3 nucleotide sequence: TGCAGTGCCAACGGGGGACAGGGGGCACTAGGCAATCAGCCCCAGCATTTT. Translation: CSANGGQGALGNQPQHF.

A few counts support this clonotype. The chain carries TRBV6-1 and TRBJ2-3, with no clear D. Germline V gives CDR1 MNHNS, CDR2 SASEGT. The CDR3 runs to 13 residues. V was shortened by 2 bases and J by 2 bases, with 5 bases between the two germline ends. In DNA, the CDR3 is TGTGCCAGCAGTGAATGGACCACAGATACGCAGTATTTT. The encoded protein is CASSEWTTDTQYF.

J is TRBJ1-1 and V is TRBV10-3, with D hard to call. Trimming pared 3 bases from V and 0 bases from J, leaving 11 bases between. The CDR3 has 15 amino acids. In germline, CDR1 is ENHRY, CDR2 SYGVKD. The CDR3 is CAISDPGSLNTEAFF. The CDR3 bases are TGTGCCATCAGTGACCCGGGGAGCTTGAACACTGAAGCTTTCTTT.

This clonotype was observed at least ten times. CDR3: CASSYGSSTDTQYF. CDR3 sequence (DNA): TGTGCCAGCAGTTACGGTTCTAGCACAGATACGCAGTATTTT. The chain joins TRBV6-5 to TRBJ2-3; D gene unclear. CDR3 size: 14 residues. Germline-derived CDR1 and CDR2 are MNHEY and SVGAGI. Trimming pared 2 bases from V and 0 bases from J, leaving 6 bases between.

There are a few counts of this clonotype. CDR3 region: CASSQIPLSENTGELFF. The CDR3 DNA reads as TGCGCCAGCAGCCAAATTCCGTTATCCGAGAACACCGGGGAGCTGTTTTTT. This rearrangement joins TRBV4-3 to TRBJ2-2; the D is unclear. Germline assignment: CDR1 LGHNA and CDR2 YSLEER. There are 17 residues in the CDR3. The V gene lost 2 bases and the J gene lost 1 base, with 14 bases spanning the gap.